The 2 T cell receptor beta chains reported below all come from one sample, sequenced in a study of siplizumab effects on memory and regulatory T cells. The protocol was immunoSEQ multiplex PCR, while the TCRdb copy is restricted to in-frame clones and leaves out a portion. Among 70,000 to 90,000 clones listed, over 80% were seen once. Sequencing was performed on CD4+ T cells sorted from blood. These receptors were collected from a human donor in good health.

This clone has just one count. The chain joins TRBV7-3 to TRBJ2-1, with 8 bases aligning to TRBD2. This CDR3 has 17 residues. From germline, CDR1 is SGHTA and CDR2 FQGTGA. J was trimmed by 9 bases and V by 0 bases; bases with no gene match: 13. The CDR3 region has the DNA TGTGCCAGCAGCTTAACGGGGGCTAGCGGGCTGCACCGTGAGCAGTTCTTC. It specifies CASSLTGASGLHREQFF. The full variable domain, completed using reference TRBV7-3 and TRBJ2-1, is GAGVSQTPSNKVTEKGKYVELRCDPISGHTALYWYRQSLGQGPEFLIYFQGTGAADDSGLPNDRFFAVRPEGSVSTLKIQRTERGDSAVYLCASSLTGASGLHREQFFGPGTRLTVL.

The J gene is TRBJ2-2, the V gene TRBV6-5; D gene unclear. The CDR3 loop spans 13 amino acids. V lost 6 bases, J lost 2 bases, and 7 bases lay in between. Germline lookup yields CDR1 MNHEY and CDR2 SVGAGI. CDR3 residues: CASRTGNTGELFF. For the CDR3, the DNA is TGTGCCAGCAGGACGGGTAACACCGGGGAGCTGTTTTTT.